This entry lists 30 T cell receptor beta chains sequenced from one sample in a study of human T cells and chemical hapten exposure. Time point here: patch test 2, 6 weeks after DPC sensitization. The sample's treatment: therapeutic diphenylcyclopropenone sensitization with weekly scalp DPC. TCRdb recomputed calls from the RACE reads with MiXCR, one row per CDR3 protein. The sample comprises about 350,000 distinct CDR3 sequences, about 6.3% of which are singletons, and 4.5% to 6% rests with the top ten. This sample comprised whole blood, obtained in connection with sensitization to the hapten diphenylcyclopropenone (DPC). These receptor sequences come from a woman aged 18-29 years with alopecia areata. Some clones in this sample may be carry-over from other donors' samples.

This clonotype was recorded many times. The V gene is TRBV20-1, the J gene TRBJ1-2; D remains unclear. CDR3 length equals 13 residues. Trimming cost V 0 bases and J 6 bases, with 11 bases left between them. The V gene's germline CDR1 is DFQATT and CDR2 SNEGSKA (reference sequence). CDR3 nucleotides: TGCAGTGCTAGAGATGGAGGGCATCATGGCTACACCTTC. The encoded protein is CSARDGGHHGYTF.

V usage is TRBV12-3 or TRBV12-4 and J usage is TRBJ2-3; D is unclear. The CDR3 is 11 residues long. Trimming took 8 bases from V and 8 from J, leaving 11 bases between them. CDR3 protein: CASSNQATQYF. The DNA of the CDR3 is TGTGCCAGCTCGAACCAGGCTACGCAGTATTTT.

This clonotype turned up a few times. This sequence joins TRBV7-2 and TRBJ1-2; possibly TRBD1 for D (5 bases). Trimming removed 5 bases at V and 8 bases at J, with 18 bases between. This CDR3 is 14 amino acids long. Germline CDR1 and CDR2: SGHTA and FQGNSA. Here the CDR3 DNA reads TGTGCCAGCAGCCTTGCGCAGGGTTTGCGCGGCTACACCTTC. It encodes CASSLAQGLRGYTF.

The J gene is TRBJ2-1, the V gene TRBV10-3, with D unresolved. The CDR3 totals 15 residues. CDR1 and CDR2 (germline): ENHRY, SYGVKD. The V end was cut by 3 bases, the J end by 0 bases, with 9 bases between. CDR3 amino acids: CAISELTNSYNEQFF. The CDR3, as DNA: TGTGCCATCAGTGAATTGACAAACTCCTACAATGAGCAGTTCTTC.

The chain is built from TRBV20-1 and TRBJ1-2; no clear D gene. The CDR3 covers 16 residues. Looked up from germline, CDR1 is DFQATT and CDR2 is SNEGSKA (reference sequence). V lost 0 bases and J 1 base, leaving 15 bases between the germline ends. The CDR3 is CSARDLSDNHNYGYTF. For the CDR3, the DNA is TGCAGTGCTAGAGATCTATCTGACAACCATAACTATGGCTACACCTTC.

This clonotype was observed a handful of times. The chain recombines TRBV12-3 or TRBV12-4 with TRBJ2-7; D call uncertain. V shed 0 bases and J shed 4 bases, with 13 bases lying between them. The CDR3 length is 15 residues. CDR3 amino acids: CASSLALGRIYEQYF. The CDR3 region has the DNA TGTGCCAGCAGTTTAGCGTTAGGCAGGATATACGAGCAGTACTTC.

This clonotype appeared a few times. The chain uses TRBV7-2 and TRBJ2-5; perhaps TRBD2 as D (6 bases). The CDR3 covers 16 residues. The germline V gene has CDR1 SGHTA and CDR2 FQGNSA. Trimming shortened V by 6 bases and J by 1 base, and 18 bases separated the two germline ends. CDR3 protein: CASSSGWDSGQETQYF. The CDR3 DNA reads TGTGCCAGCAGTTCAGGCTGGGACTCGGGCCAAGAGACCCAGTACTTC.

This clonotype was seen more than once but under ten times. This chain connects TRBV6-2 or TRBV6-3 to TRBJ1-4; D call uncertain. The CDR3 runs 13 residues. The V gene's germline CDR1 is MNHEY and CDR2 SVGEGT. The ends were cut back, 3 bases at V and 3 bases at J, with 5 bases in the middle. CDR3 bases: TGTGCCAGCAGTTATTGGCCTAATGAAAAACTGTTTTTT. Translating gives CASSYWPNEKLFF.

This clonotype was seen only a few times. The rearrangement uses TRBV2 and TRBJ2-5, with 9 nucleotides matching TRBD1. CDR3 length equals 16 residues. Trimming at V came to 10 bases and at J to 3 bases, leaving 15 bases not matched to a gene. The germline V gene has CDR1 SNHLY and CDR2 FYNNEI. CDR3 coding DNA: TGTGCCACCCTTCTCAGCCGGGACAGGGTAAAAGAGACCCAGTACTTC. Protein: CATLLSRDRVKETQYF.

A few counts support this clonotype. This chain connects TRBV7-9 to TRBJ1-2, with 8 bases identical to TRBD1. Germline V gene sequence: CDR1 SEHNR, CDR2 FQNEAQ (reference sequence). V shed 4 bases, J shed 4 bases, and the junction held 5 bases outside the gene matches. The CDR3 length is 14 residues. CDR3 region: CASSSRGRGYGYTF. CDR3 in DNA: TGTGCCAGCAGCTCCAGGGGGCGCGGCTATGGCTACACCTTC.

This chain joins TRBV18 and TRBJ1-1; D gene uncertain. V was clipped by 1 base and J by 0 bases, with 9 bases between them. CDR3 length: 15 residues. Germline loops: CDR1 KGHSH, CDR2 LQKENI. The CDR3 spells CASSPRTVVNTEAFF. The CDR3 nucleotides are TGTGCCAGCTCACCACGTACAGTGGTGAACACTGAAGCTTTCTTT.

This chain links TRBV7-8 with TRBJ2-3; TRBD2 agrees at 9 bases. After removal of 5 bases from V and 2 bases from J, the junction contained 20 bases not matched to a gene. Looked up from germline, CDR1 is SGHVS and CDR2 is FQNEAQ. The CDR3 is 20 amino acids. The CDR3 here is CASSPLVLAGASGSTDTQYF. CDR3 in DNA: TGTGCCAGCAGCCCGCTAGTGTTAGCGGGGGCCTCAGGATCCACAGATACGCAGTATTTT.

This clonotype was seen repeatedly, ten times or more. The chain is built from TRBV4-1 and TRBJ1-2; D perhaps matches TRBD1 (6 bases). Trimming cost V 3 bases and J 8 bases, with 16 bases left between them. CDR3 length: 14 residues. The germline V gene encodes CDR1 MGHRA and CDR2 YSYEKL. The CDR3 sequence: CASSHIPGVEGYTF. In DNA, the CDR3 is TGCGCCAGCAGCCATATTCCAGGGGTAGAAGGCTACACCTTC.

Many counts were recorded for this clonotype. The chain joins TRBV7-3 to TRBJ2-5; 11 bases are a match to TRBD1. Germline values: CDR1 SGHTA, CDR2 FQGTGA. V lost 3 bases, J lost 5 bases, and 5 bases stayed unmatched. The CDR3 runs 15 residues. CDR3 loop: CASSLGQGVGETQYF. The CDR3 region has the DNA TGTGCCAGCAGCTTGGGACAGGGGGTCGGTGAGACCCAGTACTTC.

This clonotype came up a few times. The V gene is TRBV28, the J gene TRBJ1-2; D is possibly TRBD1 (6 bases). Trimming shortened V by 6 bases and J by 2 bases, and 13 bases separated the two germline ends. Germline V gene data show CDR1 as MDHEN and CDR2 as SYDVKM. CDR3 size: 14 residues. This chain's CDR3 is CASRVGGGNYGYTF. The CDR3 DNA reads TGTGCCAGCAGAGTTGGGGGCGGAAACTATGGCTACACCTTC.

As for this clonotype: A much larger clone lies a single base off, so this may be a read error. The rearrangement links TRBV7-3 to TRBJ2-2; the D gene is possibly TRBD1 (6 bases). V was clipped by 5 bases and J by 1 base, with 8 bases between them. This CDR3 comprises 14 residues. In germline, CDR1 is SGHTA, CDR2 FQGTGA. The DNA of the CDR3 is TGTGCCAGCAGCCAGGACAGGAACACCGGGGAGCTGTTTTTT. Its translation is CASSQDRNTGELFF.

This clonotype has ten or more counts. The chain has TRBV12-3 or TRBV12-4 and TRBJ1-5; D is perhaps TRBD1 (6 bases). Trimming removed 6 bases at V and 4 bases at J, with 16 bases between. The CDR3 loop spans 15 amino acids. The CDR3 coding sequence is TGTGCCAGCAGGCCGTGGGGGGCTAGGAATCAGCCCCAGCATTTT. This sequence encodes CASRPWGARNQPQHF.

The sample holds many counts of this clonotype. V is TRBV6-5 and J is TRBJ2-5; D gene ambiguous. Germline lookup yields CDR1 MNHEY and CDR2 SVGAGI. The V gene lost 7 bases and the J gene lost 5 bases, with 14 bases spanning the gap. This CDR3 is built from 13 residues. The CDR3 sequence: CASTPWGSETQYF. As DNA, the CDR3 is TGTGCCAGCACCCCATGGGGAAGCGAGACCCAGTACTTC.

There are a few counts of this clonotype. V usage is TRBV10-3 and J usage is TRBJ2-6, with 7 positions matching TRBD1. V was pared by 6 bases and J by 2 bases, with 1 base of the junction left unmatched. The CDR3 has 14 residues. The germline V gene has CDR1 ENHRY and CDR2 SYGVKD. CDR3 DNA: TGTGCCATCAGCACAGGGGCTGGGGCCAACGTCCTGACTTTC. Translating gives CAISTGAGANVLTF.

Comments on this clonotype: The junction departs from germline at one end; a sequencing error may be responsible. The chain is built from TRBV6-6 and TRBJ2-3, with a possible D match to TRBD2 (6 bases). This CDR3 has 12 residues. From germline, CDR1 is MNHNY and CDR2 SVGAGI (reference sequence). CDR3 in DNA: TGTGCCAGCAGTTACTCGAATGAGGGACTGCCTTTT. Protein product: CASSYSNEGLPF.

CDR3 amino acids: CASSSHPGEGMNTEAFF. The DNA for the CDR3 is TGTGCCAGCAGTTCCCACCCGGGGGAAGGGATGAACACTGAAGCTTTCTTT. V usage is TRBV7-9 and J usage is TRBJ1-1, with D possibly TRBD1 on 5 matching bases. The CDR3 length is 17 residues. Germline values: CDR1 SEHNR, CDR2 FQNEAQ (reference sequence). V lost 6 bases to trimming and J lost 0 bases, with 20 bases between them.

V gene TRBV5-1 combines with J gene TRBJ1-5; maybe TRBD1 (5 bases). The germline CDR1 and CDR2 sequences are SGHRS and YFSETQ. The germline V and J ends were trimmed by 3 bases and 3 bases, with 10 bases remaining between them. The CDR3 contains 14 residues. The CDR3: CASSWDGTNQPQHF. The DNA for the CDR3 is TGCGCCAGCAGCTGGGACGGAACCAATCAGCCCCAGCATTTT. Full variable domain (missing parts from reference TRBV5-1 and TRBJ1-5): KAGVTQTPRYLIKTRGQQVTLSCSPISGHRSVSWYQQTPGQGLQFLFEYFSETQRNKGNFPGRFSGRQFSNSRSEMNVSTLELGDSALYLCASSWDGTNQPQHFGDGTRLSIL.

The chain uses TRBV7-3 and TRBJ2-3; 8 nucleotides agree with TRBD2. Trimming took 5 bases from V and 1 from J; bases not matched to a gene: 11. The germline CDR1 and CDR2 sequences are SGHTA and FQGTGA. There are 17 residues in the CDR3. CDR3 sequence: CASSPGTSSSGTDTQYF. CDR3 coding DNA: TGTGCCAGCAGCCCCGGGACTAGTAGCTCGGGCACAGATACGCAGTATTTT.

This clonotype occurred a few times. The chain uses TRBV5-1 and TRBJ2-3; tentative D call: TRBD1 (5 bases). The CDR3 consists of 14 residues. Trimming took off 2 bases at V and 0 bases at J, with 7 bases between the two ends. The germline gives CDR1 SGHRS, CDR2 YFSETQ. CDR3 in amino acids: CASSFGHSTDTQYF. The CDR3 nucleotides read TGCGCCAGCAGCTTCGGACACAGCACAGATACGCAGTATTTT.

The rearrangement uses TRBV7-9 and TRBJ1-1; no clear D. Germline V gives CDR1 SEHNR, CDR2 FQNEAQ (reference sequence). CDR3 length: 14 residues. V gave up 5 bases and J gave up 11 bases, with 21 bases separating them. The CDR3, as DNA: TGTGCCAGCAGCCACACGAATTTCCCCACCGACGCTTTCTTT. This gives the protein CASSHTNFPTDAFF.

This clonotype was observed at least ten times. This chain links TRBV29-1 with TRBJ2-2; tentatively, D is TRBD1 or TRBD2 (7 bases each). Trimming left V 5 bases short and J 6 bases short, with 16 bases between. The germline CDR1 and CDR2 sequences are SQVTM and ANQGSEA. The CDR3 sequence is 14 residues long. As DNA, the CDR3 is TGCAGCGTTAAGTTGGCAGGGGGGGCCGGGGAGCTGTTTTTT. It yields the protein CSVKLAGGAGELFF.

This CDR3 reads CASSLRDRGPTGELFF. As DNA, the CDR3 is TGCGCCAGCAGCCTCCGGGACAGGGGACCCACCGGGGAGCTGTTTTTT. The rearrangement uses TRBV4-3 and TRBJ2-2, with 10 positions matching TRBD1. V shed 4 bases, J shed 4 bases, and the junction held 6 bases outside the gene matches. Germline V gene sequence: CDR1 LGHNA, CDR2 YSLEER. The CDR3 is 16 amino acids.

This clonotype turned up a few times. The chain couples TRBV29-1 to TRBJ2-3; no definite D call. Germline V gene sequence: CDR1 SQVTM, CDR2 ANQGSEA. V gave up 4 bases and J gave up 4 bases, with 18 bases separating them. The length of the CDR3 is 15 residues. CDR3: CSVVARNISPDTQYF. The CDR3 nucleotides read TGCAGCGTTGTTGCCCGCAATATATCCCCAGATACGCAGTATTTT.

The V call is TRBV6-2 or TRBV6-3, the J call TRBJ2-3; a possible D gene is TRBD2 (6 bases). V lost 5 bases to trimming and J lost 3 bases, with 15 bases between them. This CDR3 spans 15 amino acids. CDR1 is MNHEY and CDR2 is SVGEGT in the germline V gene. CDR3 sequence reads: CASSQDYQTTDTQYF. In DNA, the CDR3 is TGTGCCAGCAGTCAGGACTACCAAACGACAGATACGCAGTATTTT.

Many counts were recorded for this clonotype. The V and J genes are TRBV20-1 and TRBJ2-1; D is unresolved. CDR1 and CDR2 from the germline V gene are DFQATT and SNEGSKA (reference sequence). The germline V and J ends were trimmed by 0 bases and 10 bases, with 4 bases remaining between them. CDR3 length equals 10 residues. The CDR3 DNA is TGCAGTGCTAGAGAGGGGGAGCAGTTCTTC. It encodes CSAREGEQFF.